This is a list of T cell receptor beta chains from one sample in a study of CD8 T cells in ankylosing spondylitis. TCRdb reprocessed the 5' RACE reads with MiXCR, giving one entry per CDR3 protein. Of approximately 150,000 distinct CDR3 sequences listed, 25% to 35% are singletons. The source material was synovial fluid, either unsorted or a sorted T cell fraction (not recorded which). The origin of the receptors is a male donor with ankylosing spondylitis. CDR3s include the opening cysteine and the closing phenylalanine or tryptophan. The D gene is left open where the match is weak. Clone size appears in some rows only: once, few, many, or a class for an expanded clone.

clone_size,v_call,j_call,d_call,cdr3_aa,cdr3_nt
.,TRBV7-2,TRBJ2-3,.,CASSERRSPDTQYF,TGTGCCAGCAGCGAACGTCGGTCCCCAGATACGCAGTATTTT
once,TRBV11-2,TRBJ2-3,TRBD2,CASSLESLAGGTTDTQYF,TGTGCCAGCAGCTTAGAAAGTCTAGCGGGGGGTACCACAGATACGCAGTATTTT
.,TRBV9,TRBJ1-5,.,CASSPHSGHQPQHF,TGTGCCAGCAGCCCCCATTCCGGTCATCAGCCCCAGCATTTT
.,TRBV20-1,TRBJ2-7,TRBD2,CSARDFASGSRSYEQYF,TGCAGTGCTAGAGATTTTGCTAGCGGGAGCAGATCCTACGAGCAGTACTTC
.,TRBV20-1,TRBJ1-2,.,CSARTQRDYGYTF,TGCAGTGCCAGGACCCAAAGAGACTATGGCTACACCTTC
.,TRBV3-1,TRBJ2-3,TRBD2,CASGTSGRASVDTQYF,TGTGCCAGCGGGACTAGCGGGAGGGCCAGTGTAGATACGCAGTATTTT
medium-sized,TRBV29-1,TRBJ1-1,.,CSVDTGFTEAFF,TGCAGCGTTGATACAGGGTTCACTGAAGCTTTCTTT
many,TRBV27,TRBJ2-3,.,CASRPAGAANTDTQYF,TGTGCCAGCAGACCGGCGGGGGCAGCTAACACAGATACGCAGTATTTT
few,TRBV7-9,TRBJ2-2,.,CASSHGTPFPGELFF,TGTGCCAGCAGCCACGGGACCCCGTTTCCCGGGGAGCTGTTTTTT
.,TRBV18,TRBJ1-2,TRBD1,CASSRDRKDGYTF,TGTGCCAGCTCACGGGACAGGAAAGATGGCTACACCTTC
many,TRBV14,TRBJ1-1,.,CASSLPGVNTEAFF,TGTGCCAGCAGCCTCCCGGGGGTGAACACTGAAGCTTTCTTT
.,TRBV28,TRBJ2-1,.,CASSFASNEQFF,TGTGCCAGCAGTTTTGCCAGCAATGAGCAGTTCTTC
.,TRBV7-8,TRBJ2-2,.,CASSRRTGLELFF,TGTGCCAGCAGCCGTAGAACGGGCCTGGAGCTGTTTTTT
.,TRBV5-1,TRBJ1-1,.,CASSSSTVNTEAFF,TGCGCCAGCAGCTCTTCTACTGTGAACACTGAAGCTTTCTTT
.,TRBV6-1,TRBJ1-3,.,CASRDHGGGTSGNTIYF,TGTGCCAGCAGGGACCATGGAGGGGGAACCTCTGGAAACACCATATATTTT
.,TRBV7-8,TRBJ1-6,TRBD1,CASSGDRGFTPLHF,TGTGCCAGCAGCGGCGACAGGGGATTTACACCCCTCCACTTT
.,TRBV28,TRBJ1-2,.,CASSLRAGRDGYTF,TGTGCCAGCAGTTTAAGGGCAGGGAGGGATGGCTACACCTTC
.,TRBV6-5,TRBJ2-7,TRBD1,CASSYSGTGFYEQYF,TGTGCCAGCAGTTACTCGGGGACAGGGTTCTACGAGCAGTACTTC
.,TRBV27,TRBJ2-7,TRBD1,CASRSRDSLYEQYF,TGTGCCAGCAGATCGAGGGACAGTTTGTATGAGCAGTACTTC
.,TRBV3-1,TRBJ1-6,.,CASSHPRGPPGESPLHF,TGTGCCAGCAGCCACCCGCGGGGCCCTCCTGGGGAGTCACCCCTCCACTTT